This TCR beta chain was sequenced in a study of identical twins. Whole-study findings and limits: It was out-of-frame TCR alpha sharing in monozygotic twins that models underestimated. Reduced insertions were recorded for abundant cord blood beta clonotypes, with no such pattern in memory repertoires.

TCRdb reanalysed the 5' RACE reads using MiXCR and keeps one entry per CDR3 protein. The table lists 250,000 or so distinct CDR3 sequences, approximately 7.3% of them singletons. Germline loops: CDR1 MNHEY, CDR2 SVGEGT. The CDR3 spans 16 residues. V was clipped by 0 bases and J by 4 bases; unmatched bases: 3. A few counts support this clonotype. Its target is not known. These data were also reused for a study on yellow fever vaccine responses in identical twins.

The receptor comes from a woman in her late teens or twenties in good health. V usage is TRBV6-2 or TRBV6-3 and J usage is TRBJ1-5, with 10 bases identical to TRBD1. Sequencing was performed on CD8+ T cells sorted from blood. The CDR3 protein is CASSYSKDRGNQPQHF. The DNA for the CDR3 is TGTGCCAGCAGTTACTCGAAGGACAGGGGGAATCAGCCCCAGCATTTT.